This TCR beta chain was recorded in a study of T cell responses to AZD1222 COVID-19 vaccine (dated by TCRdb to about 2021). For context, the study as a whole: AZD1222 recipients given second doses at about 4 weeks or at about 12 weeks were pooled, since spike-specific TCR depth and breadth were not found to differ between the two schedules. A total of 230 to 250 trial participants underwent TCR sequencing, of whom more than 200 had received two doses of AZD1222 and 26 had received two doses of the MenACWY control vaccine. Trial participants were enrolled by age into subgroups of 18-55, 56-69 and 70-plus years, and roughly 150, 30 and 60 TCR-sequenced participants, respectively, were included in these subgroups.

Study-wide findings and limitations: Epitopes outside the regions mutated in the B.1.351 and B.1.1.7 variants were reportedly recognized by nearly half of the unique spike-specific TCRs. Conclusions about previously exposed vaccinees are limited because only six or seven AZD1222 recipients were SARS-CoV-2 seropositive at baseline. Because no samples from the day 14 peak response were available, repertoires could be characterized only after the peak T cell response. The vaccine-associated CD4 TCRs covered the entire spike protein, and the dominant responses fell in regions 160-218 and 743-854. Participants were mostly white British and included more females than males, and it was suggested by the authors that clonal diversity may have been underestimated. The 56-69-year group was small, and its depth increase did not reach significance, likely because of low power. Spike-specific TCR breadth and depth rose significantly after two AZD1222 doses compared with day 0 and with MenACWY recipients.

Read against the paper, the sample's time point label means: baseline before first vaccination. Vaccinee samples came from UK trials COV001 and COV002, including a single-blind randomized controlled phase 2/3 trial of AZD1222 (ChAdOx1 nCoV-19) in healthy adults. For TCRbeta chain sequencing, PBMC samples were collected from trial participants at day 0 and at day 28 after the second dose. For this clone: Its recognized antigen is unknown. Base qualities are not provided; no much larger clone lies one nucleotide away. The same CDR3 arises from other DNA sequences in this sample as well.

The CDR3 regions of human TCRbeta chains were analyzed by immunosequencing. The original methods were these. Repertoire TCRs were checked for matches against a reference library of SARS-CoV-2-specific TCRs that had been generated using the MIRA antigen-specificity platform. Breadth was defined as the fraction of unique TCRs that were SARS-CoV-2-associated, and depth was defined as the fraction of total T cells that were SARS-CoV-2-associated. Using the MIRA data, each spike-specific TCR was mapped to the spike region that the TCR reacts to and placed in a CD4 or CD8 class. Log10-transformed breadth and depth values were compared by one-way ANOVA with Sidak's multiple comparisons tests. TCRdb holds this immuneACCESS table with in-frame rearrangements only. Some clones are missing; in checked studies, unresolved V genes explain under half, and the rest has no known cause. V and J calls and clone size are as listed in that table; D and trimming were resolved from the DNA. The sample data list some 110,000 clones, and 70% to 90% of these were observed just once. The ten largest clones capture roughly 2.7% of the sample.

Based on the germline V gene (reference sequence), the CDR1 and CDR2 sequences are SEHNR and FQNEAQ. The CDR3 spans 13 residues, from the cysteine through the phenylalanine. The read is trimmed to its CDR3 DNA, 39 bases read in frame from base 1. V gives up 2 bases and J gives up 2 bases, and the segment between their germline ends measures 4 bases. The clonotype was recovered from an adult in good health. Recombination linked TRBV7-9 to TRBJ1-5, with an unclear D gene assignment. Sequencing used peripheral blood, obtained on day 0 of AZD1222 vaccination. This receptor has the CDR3 CASSLMGNQPQHF. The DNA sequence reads TGTGCCAGCAGCTTAATGGGCAATCAGCCCCAGCATTTT.